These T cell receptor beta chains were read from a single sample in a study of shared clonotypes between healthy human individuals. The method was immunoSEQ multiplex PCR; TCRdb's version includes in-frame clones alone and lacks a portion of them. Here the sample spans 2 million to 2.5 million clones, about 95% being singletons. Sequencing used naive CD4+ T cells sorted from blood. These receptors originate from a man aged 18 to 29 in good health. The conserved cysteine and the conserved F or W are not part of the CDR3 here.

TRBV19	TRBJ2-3	ASSILLSGRTDTQY
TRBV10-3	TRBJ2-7	AISVGAGISYEQY
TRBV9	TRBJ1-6	ASSSQSFSNSPLH
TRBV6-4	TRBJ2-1	ASSDLREGRNEQF
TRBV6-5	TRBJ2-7	ASSSYGTFGYEQY
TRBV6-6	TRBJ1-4	ASRKLRGRDEKLF
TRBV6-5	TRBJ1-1	AIKVRGMNTEAF
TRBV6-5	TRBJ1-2	ASSYHGSNYGYT
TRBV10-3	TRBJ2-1	AISESTPGTNNEQF
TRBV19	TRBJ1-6	ATSLRGGLAPLH
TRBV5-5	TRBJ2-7	ASSSVMEQY
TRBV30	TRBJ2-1	AWGAEDEQF
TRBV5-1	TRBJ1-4	ASSEGRTNEKLF
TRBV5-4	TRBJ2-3	ASSSQGAHTDTQY
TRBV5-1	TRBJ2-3	ASSLRVVGEGTQY
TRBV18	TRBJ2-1	ASSPPGGTGQYNEQF
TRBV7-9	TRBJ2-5	ASSLRAETQY
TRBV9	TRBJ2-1	ASSVNSGSSYNEQF
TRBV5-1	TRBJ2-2	ASSVREPLRATGELF
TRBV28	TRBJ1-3	ASSFWGNTIY
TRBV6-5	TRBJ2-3	ASSWGLPGTDTQY
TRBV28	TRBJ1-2	ASSFLGREGGYT
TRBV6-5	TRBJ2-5	ASSFSPGAQY
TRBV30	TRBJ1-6	ASRREANSPLH
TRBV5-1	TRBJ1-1	ASSFGETAMNTEAF
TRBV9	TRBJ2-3	ASSVVPTADTQY
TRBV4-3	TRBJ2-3	ASSQGPARGITDTQY
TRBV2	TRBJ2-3	ASSLVPDTQY
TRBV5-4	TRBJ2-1	ASRLDGSSYNEQF
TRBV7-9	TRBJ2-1	ASSLVNRDYNEQF
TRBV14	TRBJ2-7	ASSQGTGGTYEQY
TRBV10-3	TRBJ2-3	AISQGVVTDTQY
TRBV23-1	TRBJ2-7	ASRHDQGLSYEQY
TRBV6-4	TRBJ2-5	ASSPQGGETQY
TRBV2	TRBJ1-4	ASRRDTLVEKLF
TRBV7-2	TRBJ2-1	ASSLASGNYNEQF
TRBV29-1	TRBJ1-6	SVGQGNSPLH
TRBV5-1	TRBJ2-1	ASSLRSSDEQF
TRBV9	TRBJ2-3	ASSTPGLAGSYAQY
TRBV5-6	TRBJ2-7	ASSRGAGAPYEQY
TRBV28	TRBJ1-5	ASSQGQIFGPQH
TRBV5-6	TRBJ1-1	ASSPGNRGAF